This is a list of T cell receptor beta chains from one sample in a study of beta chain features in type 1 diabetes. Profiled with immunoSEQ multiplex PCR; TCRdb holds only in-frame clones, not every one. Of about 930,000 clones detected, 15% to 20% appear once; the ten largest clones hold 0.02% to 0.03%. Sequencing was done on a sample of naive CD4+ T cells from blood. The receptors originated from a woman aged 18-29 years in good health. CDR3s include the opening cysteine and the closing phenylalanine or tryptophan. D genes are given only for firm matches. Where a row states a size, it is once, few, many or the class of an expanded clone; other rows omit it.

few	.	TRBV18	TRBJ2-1	TGTGCCAGCTCACCATCAGCCCAGGGTTCCTACAATGAGCAGTTCTTC	CASSPSAQGSYNEQFF
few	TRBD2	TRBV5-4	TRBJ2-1	TGTGCCAGCAGCTTGACTAGCGGGAGCCACAATGAGCAGTTCTTC	CASSLTSGSHNEQFF
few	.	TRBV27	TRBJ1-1	TGTGCCAGCAGTCCACTTATAAGGACGGCCGCTTCGAACACTGAAGCTTTCTTT	CASSPLIRTAASNTEAFF
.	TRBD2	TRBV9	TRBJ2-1	TGTGCCAGCAGCCCACGGACTAGCGGGGTAACAAGCTCCTACAATGAGCAGTTCTTC	CASSPRTSGVTSSYNEQFF
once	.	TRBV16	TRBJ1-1	TGTGCCAGCAGCCAATGGGTACAGAACACTGAAGCTTTCTTT	CASSQWVQNTEAFF
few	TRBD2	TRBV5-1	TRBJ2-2	TGCGCCAGCAGCCCCTTCCGGGGGGCGAACACCGGGGAGCTGTTTTTT	CASSPFRGANTGELFF
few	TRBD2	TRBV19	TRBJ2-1	TGTGCCAGTAGTGTCGGGACTAGCAGTTCCTACAATGAGCAGTTCTTC	CASSVGTSSSYNEQFF
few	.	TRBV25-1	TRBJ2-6	TGTGCCAGCAGTGAACCCAATCCATCGGGGGCCAACGTCCTGACTTTC	CASSEPNPSGANVLTF
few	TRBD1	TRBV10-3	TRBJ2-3	TGTGCCATCAATCAACACGGGACAGGGGACGCAGATACGCAGTATTTT	CAINQHGTGDADTQYF
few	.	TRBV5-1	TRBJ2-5	TGCGCCAGCAGCTTGTATACGGCCTATCAAGAGACCCAGTACTTC	CASSLYTAYQETQYF
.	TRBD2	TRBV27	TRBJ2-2	TGTGCCAGCAGTCTCGGACTAGCGGGGAGCTCGAACACCGGGGAGCTGTTTTTT	CASSLGLAGSSNTGELFF
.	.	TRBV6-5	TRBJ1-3	TGTGCCACCCAGACGGAGTCTGGAAACACCATATATTTT	CATQTESGNTIYF
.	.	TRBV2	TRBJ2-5	TGTGCCAGCAGTGGGGGTGACGGACAAGAGACCCAGTACTTC	CASSGGDGQETQYF
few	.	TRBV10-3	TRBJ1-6	TGTGCCACGAGTAAACGGACAGAGAATTCACCCCTCCACTTT	CATSKRTENSPLHF
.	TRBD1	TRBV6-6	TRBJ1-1	TGTGCCAGCACCGACGGGACAGGTATTTATGAAGCTTTCTTT	CASTDGTGIYEAFF
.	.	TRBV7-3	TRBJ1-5	TGTGCCAGCAGCTTAACCAGGACGCAGCCCCAGCATTTT	CASSLTRTQPQHF
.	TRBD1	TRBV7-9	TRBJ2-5	TGTGCCAGCAGCAAGACAGGGGGCGCGGAGACCCAGTACTTC	CASSKTGGAETQYF
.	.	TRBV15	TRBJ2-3	TGTGCCACCAGCAGAGATGTTATGGAGAAAGGCCGAGATACGCAGTATTTT	CATSRDVMEKGRDTQYF
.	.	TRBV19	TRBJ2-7	TGTGCCAGTAGTATAGAGTGGTCCTACGAGCAGTACTTC	CASSIEWSYEQYF
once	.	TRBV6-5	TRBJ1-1	TGTGCCAGCACCACTCCAATGGGCGGCGAAGCTTTCTTT	CASTTPMGGEAFF
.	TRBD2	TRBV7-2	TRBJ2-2	TGTGCCAGCAGCATCCGACTAGCGGGGACCGGGGAGCTGTTTTTT	CASSIRLAGTGELFF
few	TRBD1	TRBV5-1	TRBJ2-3	TGCGCCAGCAACTCCGGACAGGGCGTTGCAGATACGCAGTATTTT	CASNSGQGVADTQYF
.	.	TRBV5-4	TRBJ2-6	TGTGCCAGCAGCCAACGAGGGCCTGGGGCCAACGTCCTGACTTTC	CASSQRGPGANVLTF
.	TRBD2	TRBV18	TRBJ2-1	TGTGCCAGCTCACCGCTAGCGGGAGGTCATGAGCAGTTCTTC	CASSPLAGGHEQFF
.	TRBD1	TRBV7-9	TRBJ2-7	TGTGCCAGCAGCCCAGCTAACGGAAACAGGGGGTCCCGGTACGAGCAGTACTTC	CASSPANGNRGSRYEQYF
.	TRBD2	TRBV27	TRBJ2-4	TGTGCCAGCAGGCCTTTTCAGACACTAGCGGAGAACATTCAGTACTTC	CASRPFQTLAENIQYF
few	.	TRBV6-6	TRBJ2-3	TGTGCCAGCAGTTACGGGACCGCTAGACCAGATACGCAGTATTTT	CASSYGTARPDTQYF
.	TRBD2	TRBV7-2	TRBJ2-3	TGTGCCAGCAGGCTAATTAGGACTAGCGGGAGTTCAGATACGCAGTATTTT	CASRLIRTSGSSDTQYF
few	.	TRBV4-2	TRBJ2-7	TGTGCCAGCAGCCAAGAGAGGGGTCACGAGCAGTACTTC	CASSQERGHEQYF
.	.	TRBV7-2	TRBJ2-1	TGTGCCAGCAGCCTCAGCTCCTACAATGAGCAGTTCTTC	CASSLSSYNEQFF
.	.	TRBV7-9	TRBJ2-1	TGTGCCAGCAGCCCCAGTCTTAACGGGGACGCCAATGAGCAGTTCTTC	CASSPSLNGDANEQFF
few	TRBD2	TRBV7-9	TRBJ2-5	TGTGCCAGCAGCCAAGACAGGCTAGCGGGGACCCAGTACTTC	CASSQDRLAGTQYF
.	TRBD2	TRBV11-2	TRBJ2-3	TGTGCCAGCAGCAGAGAGCGAGCGGGAGGGCCAAAGTTTACAGATACGCAGTATTTT	CASSRERAGGPKFTDTQYF
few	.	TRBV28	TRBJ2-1	TGTGCCAGCAGCCAAAACAGGGTAGGTCGGAATGAGCAGTTCTTC	CASSQNRVGRNEQFF
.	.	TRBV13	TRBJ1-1	TGTGCCAGCAGCTCTATAAGTGAAGCTTTCTTT	CASSSISEAFF
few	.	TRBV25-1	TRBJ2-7	TGTGCCAGCAGCTCGTTGTTTGAGCAGTACTTC	CASSSLFEQYF
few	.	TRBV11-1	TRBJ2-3	TGTGCCAGCAGCTCGACTATTACAGATACGCAGTATTTT	CASSSTITDTQYF
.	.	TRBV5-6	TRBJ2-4	TGTGCCAGCAGCTTGGGTGGGCCCCCGGTAGCCAAAAACATTCAGTACTTC	CASSLGGPPVAKNIQYF
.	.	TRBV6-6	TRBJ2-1	TGTGCCACCGGGCGGGGAAACAATGAGCAGTTCTTC	CATGRGNNEQFF
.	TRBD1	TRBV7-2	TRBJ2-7	TGTGCCAGCAGCCGGGACAGATACTACGAGCAGTACTTC	CASSRDRYYEQYF
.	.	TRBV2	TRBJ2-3	TGTGCCAGCAGTGAAGAATGGACAGATACGCAGTATTTT	CASSEEWTDTQYF
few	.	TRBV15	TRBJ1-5	TGTGCCACCCGTAAAGGGCAGGGTGGACAGCCCCAGCATTTT	CATRKGQGGQPQHF
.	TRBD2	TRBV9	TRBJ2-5	TGTGCCAGCAGCCCCGATAGCGGGAGGCAGACCCAGTACTTC	CASSPDSGRQTQYF
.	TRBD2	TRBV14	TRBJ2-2	TGTGCCAGCAGCCAACTAGCGGGATACACCGGGGAGCTGTTTTTT	CASSQLAGYTGELFF
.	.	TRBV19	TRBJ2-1	TGTGCCAGTAGTTCCCTTGGCCCGAACAATGAGCAGTTCTTC	CASSSLGPNNEQFF
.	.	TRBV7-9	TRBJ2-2	TGTGCCAGCACCCCCCTCGTGACCGGGGAGCTGTTTTTT	CASTPLVTGELFF
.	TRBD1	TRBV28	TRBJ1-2	TGTGCCAGCCGGAGGACAGGGGGCTTTGCAAACTATGGCTACACCTTC	CASRRTGGFANYGYTF
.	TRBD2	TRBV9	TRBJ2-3	TGTGCCAGCAGCAGTCCAACCGGGGGGACGCAGTATTTT	CASSSPTGGTQYF
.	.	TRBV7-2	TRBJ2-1	TGTGCCAGCAGCTCGACACTATTCAATGAGCAGTTCTTC	CASSSTLFNEQFF
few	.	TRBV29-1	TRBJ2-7	TGCAGCGTCTCGGTCGGGCTTAGGGAGCAGTACTTC	CSVSVGLREQYF
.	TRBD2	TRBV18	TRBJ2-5	TGTGCCAGCTCACCACTCGGGACTAGCCAAGAGACCCAGTACTTC	CASSPLGTSQETQYF